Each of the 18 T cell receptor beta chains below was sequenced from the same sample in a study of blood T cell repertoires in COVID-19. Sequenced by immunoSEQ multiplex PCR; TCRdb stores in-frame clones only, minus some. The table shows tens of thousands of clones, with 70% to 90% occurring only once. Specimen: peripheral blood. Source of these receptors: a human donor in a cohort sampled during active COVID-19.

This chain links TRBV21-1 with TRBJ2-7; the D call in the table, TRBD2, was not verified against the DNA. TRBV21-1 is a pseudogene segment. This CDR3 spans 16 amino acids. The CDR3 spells CASSKAPAGGGYEQYF. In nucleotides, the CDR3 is TGTGCCAGCAGCAAAGCACCGGCTGGCGGGGGCTACGAGCAGTACTTC.

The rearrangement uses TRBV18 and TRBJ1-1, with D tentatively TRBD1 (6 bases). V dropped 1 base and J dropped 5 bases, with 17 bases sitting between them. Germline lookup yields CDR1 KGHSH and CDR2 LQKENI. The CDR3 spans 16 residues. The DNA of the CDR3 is TGTGCCAGCTCACCACTCACAGGGCTGGGTGAAACTGAAGCTTTCTTT. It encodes CASSPLTGLGETEAFF. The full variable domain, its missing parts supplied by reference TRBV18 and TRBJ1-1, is NAGVMQNPRHLVRRRGQEARLRCSPMKGHSHVYWYRQLPEEGLKFMVYLQKENIIDESGMPKERFSAEFPKEGPSILRIQQVVRGDSAAYFCASSPLTGLGETEAFFGQGTRLTVV.

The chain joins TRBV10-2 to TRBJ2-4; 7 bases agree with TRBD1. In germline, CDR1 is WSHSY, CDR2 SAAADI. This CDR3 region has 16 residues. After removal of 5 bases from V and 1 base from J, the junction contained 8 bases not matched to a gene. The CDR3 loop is CASSIRTGDAKNIQYF. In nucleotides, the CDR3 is TGCGCCAGCAGTATAAGGACAGGAGACGCCAAAAACATTCAGTACTTC.

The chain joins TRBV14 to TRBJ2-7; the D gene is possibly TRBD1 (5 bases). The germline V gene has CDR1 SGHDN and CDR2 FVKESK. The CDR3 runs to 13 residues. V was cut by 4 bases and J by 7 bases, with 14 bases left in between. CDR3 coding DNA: TGTGCCAGCAGCCTCACACGGGCAGGGGAGCAGTACTTC. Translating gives CASSLTRAGEQYF.

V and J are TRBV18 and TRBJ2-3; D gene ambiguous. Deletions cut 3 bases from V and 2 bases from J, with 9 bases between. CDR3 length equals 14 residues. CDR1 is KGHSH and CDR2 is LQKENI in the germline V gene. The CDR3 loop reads CASSPGGFTDTQYF. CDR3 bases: TGTGCCAGCTCACCCGGCGGATTCACAGATACGCAGTATTTT.

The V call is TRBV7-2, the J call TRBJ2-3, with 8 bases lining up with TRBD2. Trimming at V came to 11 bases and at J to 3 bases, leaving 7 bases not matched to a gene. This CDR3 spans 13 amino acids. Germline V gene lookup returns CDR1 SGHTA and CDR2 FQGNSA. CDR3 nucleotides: TGTGCCTCGGGGCGGGGGGTTACAGATACGCAGTATTTT. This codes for CASGRGVTDTQYF.

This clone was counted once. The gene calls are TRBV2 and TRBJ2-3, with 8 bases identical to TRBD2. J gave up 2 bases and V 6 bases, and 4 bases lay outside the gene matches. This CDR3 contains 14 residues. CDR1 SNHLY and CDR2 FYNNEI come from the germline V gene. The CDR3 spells CASSVAGYTDTQYF. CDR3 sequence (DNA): TGTGCCAGCAGCGTAGCGGGATACACAGATACGCAGTATTTT.

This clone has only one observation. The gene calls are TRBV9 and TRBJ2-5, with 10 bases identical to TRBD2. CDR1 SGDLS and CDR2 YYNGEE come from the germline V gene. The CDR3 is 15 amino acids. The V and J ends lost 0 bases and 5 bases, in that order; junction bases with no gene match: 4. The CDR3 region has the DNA TGTGCCAGCAGCGTAGTAGCGGGGGGATTGGAGACCCAGTACTTC. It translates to CASSVVAGGLETQYF.

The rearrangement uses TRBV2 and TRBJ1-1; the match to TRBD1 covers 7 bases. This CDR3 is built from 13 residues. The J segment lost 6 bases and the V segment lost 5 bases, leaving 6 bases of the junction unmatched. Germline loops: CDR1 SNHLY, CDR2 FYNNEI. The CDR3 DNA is TGTGCCAGCAGTCGACAGGGATTATCTGAAGCTTTCTTT. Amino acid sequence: CASSRQGLSEAFF. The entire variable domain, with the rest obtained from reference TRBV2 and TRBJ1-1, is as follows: EPEVTQTPSHQVTQMGQEVILRCVPISNHLYFYWYRQILGQKVEFLVSFYNNEISEKSEIFDDQFSVERPDGSNFTLKIRSTKLEDSAMYFCASSRQGLSEAFFGQGTRLTVV.

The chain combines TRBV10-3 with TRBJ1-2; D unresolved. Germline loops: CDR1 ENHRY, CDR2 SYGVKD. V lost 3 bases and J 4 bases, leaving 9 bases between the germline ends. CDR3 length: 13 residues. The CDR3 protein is CAISDPDIYGYTF. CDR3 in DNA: TGTGCCATCAGTGACCCAGACATCTATGGCTACACCTTC.

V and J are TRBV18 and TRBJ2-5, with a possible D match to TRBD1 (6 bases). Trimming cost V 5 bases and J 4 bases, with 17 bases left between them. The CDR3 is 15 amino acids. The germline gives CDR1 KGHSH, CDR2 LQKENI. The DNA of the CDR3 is TGTGCCAGCTCAATATTCCTACAGGGTGGAGAGACCCAGTACTTC. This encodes CASSIFLQGGETQYF.

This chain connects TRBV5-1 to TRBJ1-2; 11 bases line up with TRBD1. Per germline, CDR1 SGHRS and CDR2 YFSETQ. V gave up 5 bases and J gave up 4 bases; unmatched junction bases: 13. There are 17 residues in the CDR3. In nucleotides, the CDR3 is TGCGCCAGCAGGTCCGCGCGGACAGGGGGCTCCGGCTATGGCTACACCTTC. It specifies CASRSARTGGSGYGYTF.

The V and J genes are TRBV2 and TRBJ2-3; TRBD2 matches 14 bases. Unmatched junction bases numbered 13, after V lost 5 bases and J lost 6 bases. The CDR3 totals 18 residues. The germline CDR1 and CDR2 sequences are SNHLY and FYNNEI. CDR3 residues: CASSKGTSGGQGWDTQYF. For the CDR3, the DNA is TGTGCCAGCAGTAAGGGGACTAGCGGGGGCCAAGGATGGGATACGCAGTATTTT.

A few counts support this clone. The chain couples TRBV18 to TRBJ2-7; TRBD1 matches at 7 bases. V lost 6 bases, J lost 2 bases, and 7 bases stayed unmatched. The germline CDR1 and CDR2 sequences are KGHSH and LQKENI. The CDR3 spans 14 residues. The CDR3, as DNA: TGTGCCAGCTCTTCCGGGACAGTGACCTACGAGCAGTACTTC. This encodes CASSSGTVTYEQYF.

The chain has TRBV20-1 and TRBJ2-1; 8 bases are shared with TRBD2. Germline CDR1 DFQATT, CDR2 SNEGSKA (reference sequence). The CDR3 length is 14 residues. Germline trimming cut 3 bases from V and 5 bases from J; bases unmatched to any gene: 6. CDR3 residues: CSASLGGGNNEQFF. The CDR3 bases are TGCAGTGCTAGTTTGGGCGGGGGGAACAATGAGCAGTTCTTC.

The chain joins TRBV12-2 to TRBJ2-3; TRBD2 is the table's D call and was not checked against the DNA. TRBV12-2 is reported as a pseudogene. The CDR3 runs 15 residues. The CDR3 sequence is CASRSRGERADTQYF. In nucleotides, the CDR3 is TGTGCAAGTCGCTCCCGGGGGGAGAGGGCAGATACGCAGTATTTT.

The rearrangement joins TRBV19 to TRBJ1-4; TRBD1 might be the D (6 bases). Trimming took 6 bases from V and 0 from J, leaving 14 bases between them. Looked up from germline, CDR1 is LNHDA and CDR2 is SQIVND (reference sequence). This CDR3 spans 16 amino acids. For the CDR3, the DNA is TGTGCCAGTAGGGGGGGGGCAGTACCAACTAATGAAAAACTGTTTTTT. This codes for CASRGGAVPTNEKLFF.

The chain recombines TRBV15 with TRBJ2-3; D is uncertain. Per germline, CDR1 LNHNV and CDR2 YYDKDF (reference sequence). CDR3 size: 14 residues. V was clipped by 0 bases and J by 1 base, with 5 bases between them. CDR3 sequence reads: CATSRDQGTDTQYF. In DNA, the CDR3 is TGTGCCACCAGCAGAGATCAGGGCACAGATACGCAGTATTTT.